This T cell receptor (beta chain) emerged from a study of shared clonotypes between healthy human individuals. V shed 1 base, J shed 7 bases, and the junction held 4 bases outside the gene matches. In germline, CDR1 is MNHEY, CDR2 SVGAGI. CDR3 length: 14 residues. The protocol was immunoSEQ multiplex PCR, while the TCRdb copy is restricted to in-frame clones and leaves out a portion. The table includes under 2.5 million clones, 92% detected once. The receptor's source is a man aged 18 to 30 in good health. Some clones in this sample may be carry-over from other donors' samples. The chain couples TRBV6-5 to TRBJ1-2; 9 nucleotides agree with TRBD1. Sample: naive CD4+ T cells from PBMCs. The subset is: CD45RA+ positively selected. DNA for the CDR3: TGTGCCAGCAGTTACTTGGGGGACAGGGCTGGCTACACCTTC. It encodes CASSYLGDRAGYTF.